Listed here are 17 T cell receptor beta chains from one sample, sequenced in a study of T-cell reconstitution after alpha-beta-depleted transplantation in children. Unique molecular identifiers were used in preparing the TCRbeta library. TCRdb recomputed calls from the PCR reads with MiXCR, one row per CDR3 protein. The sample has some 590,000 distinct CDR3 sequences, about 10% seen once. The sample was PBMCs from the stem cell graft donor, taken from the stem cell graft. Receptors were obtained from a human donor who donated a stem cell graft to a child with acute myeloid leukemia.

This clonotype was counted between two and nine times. The CDR3 region is CSVVRADYGYTF. The CDR3 coding sequence is TGCAGCGTTGTCCGTGCTGACTATGGCTACACCTTC. This chain connects TRBV29-1 to TRBJ1-2; D remains ambiguous. This CDR3 spans 12 amino acids. Germline V CDR1 and CDR2: SQVTM, ANQGSEA. The ends were cut back, 4 bases at V and 3 bases at J, with 9 bases in the middle.

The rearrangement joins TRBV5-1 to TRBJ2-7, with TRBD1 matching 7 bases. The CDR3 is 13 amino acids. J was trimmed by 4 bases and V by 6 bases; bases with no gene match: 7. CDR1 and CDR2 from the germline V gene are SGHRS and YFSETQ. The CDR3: CASIDSRGYEQYF. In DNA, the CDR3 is TGCGCCAGCATTGATTCCAGGGGGTACGAGCAGTACTTC.

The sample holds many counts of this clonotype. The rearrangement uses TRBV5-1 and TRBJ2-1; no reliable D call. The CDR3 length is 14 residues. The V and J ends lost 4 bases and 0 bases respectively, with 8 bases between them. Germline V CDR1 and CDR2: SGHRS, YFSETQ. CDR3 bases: TGCGCCAGCAGCCTGTCCTACTCCTACAATGAGCAGTTCTTC. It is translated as CASSLSYSYNEQFF. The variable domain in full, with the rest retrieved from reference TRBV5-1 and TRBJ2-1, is KAGVTQTPRYLIKTRGQQVTLSCSPISGHRSVSWYQQTPGQGLQFLFEYFSETQRNKGNFPGRFSGRQFSNSRSEMNVSTLELGDSALYLCASSLSYSYNEQFFGPGTRLTVL.

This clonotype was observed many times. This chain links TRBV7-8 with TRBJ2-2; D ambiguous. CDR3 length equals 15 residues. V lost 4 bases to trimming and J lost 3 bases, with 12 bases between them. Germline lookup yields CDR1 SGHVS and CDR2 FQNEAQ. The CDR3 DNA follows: TGTGCCAGCAGCTCACGTGAAGGGTACACCGGGGAGCTGTTTTTT. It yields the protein CASSSREGYTGELFF.

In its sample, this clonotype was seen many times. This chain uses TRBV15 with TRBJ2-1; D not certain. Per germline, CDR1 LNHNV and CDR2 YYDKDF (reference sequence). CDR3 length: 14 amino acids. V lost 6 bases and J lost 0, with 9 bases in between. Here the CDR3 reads CATRPASSYNEQFF. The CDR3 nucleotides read TGTGCCACCAGGCCGGCTAGCTCCTACAATGAGCAGTTCTTC.

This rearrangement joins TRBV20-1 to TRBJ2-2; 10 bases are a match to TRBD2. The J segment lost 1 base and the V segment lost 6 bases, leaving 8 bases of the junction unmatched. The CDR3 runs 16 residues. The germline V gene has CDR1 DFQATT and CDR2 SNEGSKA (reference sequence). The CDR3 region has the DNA TGCAGTGCCCGGGCTACTAGCGGGATGAACACCGGGGAGCTGTTTTTT. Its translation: CSARATSGMNTGELFF.

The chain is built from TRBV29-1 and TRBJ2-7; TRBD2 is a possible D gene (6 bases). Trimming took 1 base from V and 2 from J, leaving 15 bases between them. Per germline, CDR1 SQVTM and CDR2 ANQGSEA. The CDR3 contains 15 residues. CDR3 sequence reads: CSVEAPGRPPYEQYF. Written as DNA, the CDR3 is TGCAGCGTTGAAGCGCCCGGGAGACCCCCCTACGAGCAGTACTTC.

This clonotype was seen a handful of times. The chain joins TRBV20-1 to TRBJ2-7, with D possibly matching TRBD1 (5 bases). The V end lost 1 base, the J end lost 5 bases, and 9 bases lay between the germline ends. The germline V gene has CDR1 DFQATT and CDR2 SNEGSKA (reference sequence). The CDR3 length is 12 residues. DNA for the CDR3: TGCAGTGCTAGAGGACAGCAGAACGAGCAGTACTTC. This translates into CSARGQQNEQYF.

DNA of the CDR3: TGCAGTGCTAGCACCGGGACACTTAGCAATCAGCCCCAGCATTTT. This sequence encodes CSASTGTLSNQPQHF. The J gene is TRBJ1-5, the V gene TRBV20-1; tentative D call: TRBD1 (6 bases). Germline-derived CDR1 and CDR2 are DFQATT and SNEGSKA (reference sequence). The V end was cut by 3 bases, the J end by 0 bases, with 12 bases between. CDR3 size: 15 residues.

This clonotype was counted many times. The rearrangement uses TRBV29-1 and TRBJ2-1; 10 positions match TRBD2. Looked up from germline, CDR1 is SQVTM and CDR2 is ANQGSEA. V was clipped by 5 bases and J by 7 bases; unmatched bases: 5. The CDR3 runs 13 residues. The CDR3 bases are TGCAGCGTTATTTATAGCGGGAGGAATGAGCAGTTCTTC. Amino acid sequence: CSVIYSGRNEQFF.

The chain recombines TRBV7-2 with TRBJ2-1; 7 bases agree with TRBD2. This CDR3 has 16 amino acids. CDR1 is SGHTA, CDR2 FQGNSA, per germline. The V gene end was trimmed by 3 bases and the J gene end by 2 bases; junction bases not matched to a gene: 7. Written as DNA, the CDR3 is TGTGCCAGCAGCTTGGCGGGAGTAGGTACCTACAATGAGCAGTTCTTC. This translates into CASSLAGVGTYNEQFF.

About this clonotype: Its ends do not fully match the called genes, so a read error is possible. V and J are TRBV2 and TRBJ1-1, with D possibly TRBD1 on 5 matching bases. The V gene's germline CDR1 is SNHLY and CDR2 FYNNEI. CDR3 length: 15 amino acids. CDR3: CASSEVGTFQTGAFF. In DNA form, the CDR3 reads TGTGCCAGCAGTGAAGTCGGGACGTTTCAGACTGGAGCTTTCTTT.

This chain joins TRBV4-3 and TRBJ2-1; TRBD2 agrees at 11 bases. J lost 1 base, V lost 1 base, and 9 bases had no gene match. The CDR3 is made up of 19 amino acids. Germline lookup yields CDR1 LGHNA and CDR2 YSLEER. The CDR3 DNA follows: TGCGCCAGCAGCCAAGCACAGTTGAGACTAGCGGGATCCTACAATGAGCAGTTCTTC. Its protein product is CASSQAQLRLAGSYNEQFF.

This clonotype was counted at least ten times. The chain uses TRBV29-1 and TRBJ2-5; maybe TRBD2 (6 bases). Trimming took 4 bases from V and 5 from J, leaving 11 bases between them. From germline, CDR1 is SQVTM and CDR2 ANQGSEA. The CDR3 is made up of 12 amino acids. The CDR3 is CSVAPGGETQYF. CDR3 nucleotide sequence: TGCAGCGTTGCCCCCGGAGGGGAGACCCAGTACTTC.

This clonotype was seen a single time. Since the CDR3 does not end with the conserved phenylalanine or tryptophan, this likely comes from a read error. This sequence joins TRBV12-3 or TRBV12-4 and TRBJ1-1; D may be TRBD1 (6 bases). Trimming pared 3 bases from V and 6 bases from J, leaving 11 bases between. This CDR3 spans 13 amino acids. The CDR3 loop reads CASSFEGGAEAFY. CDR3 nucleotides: TGTGCCAGCAGTTTTGAAGGGGGTGCTGAAGCTTTCTAT.

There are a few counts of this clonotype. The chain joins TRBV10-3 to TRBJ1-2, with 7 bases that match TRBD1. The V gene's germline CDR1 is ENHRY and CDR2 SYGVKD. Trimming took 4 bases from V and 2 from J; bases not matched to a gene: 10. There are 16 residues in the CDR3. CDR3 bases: TGTGCCATCAGTGTCGGGACAGAGGGGAACAACTATGGCTACACCTTC. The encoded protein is CAISVGTEGNNYGYTF.

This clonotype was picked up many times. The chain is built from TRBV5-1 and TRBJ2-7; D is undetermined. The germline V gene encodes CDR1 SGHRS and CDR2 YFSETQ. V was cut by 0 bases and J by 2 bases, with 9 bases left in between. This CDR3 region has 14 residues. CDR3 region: CASSLEASTYEQYF. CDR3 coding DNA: TGCGCCAGCAGCTTGGAAGCCAGCACCTACGAGCAGTACTTC. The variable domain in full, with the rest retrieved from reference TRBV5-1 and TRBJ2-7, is KAGVTQTPRYLIKTRGQQVTLSCSPISGHRSVSWYQQTPGQGLQFLFEYFSETQRNKGNFPGRFSGRQFSNSRSEMNVSTLELGDSALYLCASSLEASTYEQYFGPGTRLTVT.